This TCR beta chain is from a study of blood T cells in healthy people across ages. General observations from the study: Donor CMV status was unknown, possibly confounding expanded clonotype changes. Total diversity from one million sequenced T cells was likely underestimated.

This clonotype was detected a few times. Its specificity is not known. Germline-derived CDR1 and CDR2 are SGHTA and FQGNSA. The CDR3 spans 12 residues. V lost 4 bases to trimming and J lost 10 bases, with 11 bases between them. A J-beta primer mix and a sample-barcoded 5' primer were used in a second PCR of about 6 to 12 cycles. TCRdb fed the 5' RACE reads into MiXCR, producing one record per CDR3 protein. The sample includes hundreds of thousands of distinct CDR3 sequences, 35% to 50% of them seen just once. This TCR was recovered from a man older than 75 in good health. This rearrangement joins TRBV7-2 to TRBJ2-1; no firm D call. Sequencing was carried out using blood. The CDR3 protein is CASSSVWLEQFF. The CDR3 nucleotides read TGTGCCAGCAGCTCGGTTTGGTTGGAGCAGTTCTTC.